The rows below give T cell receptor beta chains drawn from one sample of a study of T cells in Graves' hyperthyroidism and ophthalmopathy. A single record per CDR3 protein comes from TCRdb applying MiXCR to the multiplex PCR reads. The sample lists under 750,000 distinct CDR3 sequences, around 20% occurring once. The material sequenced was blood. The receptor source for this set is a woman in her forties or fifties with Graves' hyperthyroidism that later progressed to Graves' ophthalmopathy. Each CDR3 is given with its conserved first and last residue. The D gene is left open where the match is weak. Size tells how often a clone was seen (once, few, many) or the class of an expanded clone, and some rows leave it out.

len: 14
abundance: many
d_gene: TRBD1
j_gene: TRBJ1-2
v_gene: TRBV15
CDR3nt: TGTGCCACCCAGCCCGGAGACAGGGGCTATGGCTACACCTTC
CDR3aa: CATQPGDRGYGYTF

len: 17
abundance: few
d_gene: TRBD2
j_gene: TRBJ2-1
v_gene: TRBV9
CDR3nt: TGTGCCAGCAGCGTAGTTGGTAGCGGGGCCCCAGGCAGTGAGCAGTTCTTC
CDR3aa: CASSVVGSGAPGSEQFF

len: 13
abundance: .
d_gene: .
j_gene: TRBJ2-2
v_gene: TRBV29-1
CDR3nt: TGCAGCGTTGATGGGCAGAACACCGGGGAGCTGTTTTTT
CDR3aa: CSVDGQNTGELFF

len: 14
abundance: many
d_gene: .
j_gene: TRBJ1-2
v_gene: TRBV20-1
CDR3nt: TGCAGTGCTAGATTTATACCGGCTAACTATGGCTACACCTTC
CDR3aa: CSARFIPANYGYTF

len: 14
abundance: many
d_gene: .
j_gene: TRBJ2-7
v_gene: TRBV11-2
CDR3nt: TGTGCCAGCAGCTTAGTTCTGGGGTCCTACGAGCAGTACTTC
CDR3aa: CASSLVLGSYEQYF

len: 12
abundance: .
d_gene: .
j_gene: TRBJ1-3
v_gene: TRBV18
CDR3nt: TGTGCCAGCTCACCAATCAGGGGCACCATATATTTT
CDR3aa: CASSPIRGTIYF

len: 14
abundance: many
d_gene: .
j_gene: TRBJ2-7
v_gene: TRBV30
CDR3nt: TGTGCCTGGAGTCTTGTGCAGACGGCCTACGAGCAGTACTTC
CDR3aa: CAWSLVQTAYEQYF

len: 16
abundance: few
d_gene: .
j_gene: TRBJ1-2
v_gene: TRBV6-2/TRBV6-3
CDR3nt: TGTGCCAGCAGTTACGCCCGGACGATGACAGACTATGGCTACACCTTC
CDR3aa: CASSYARTMTDYGYTF

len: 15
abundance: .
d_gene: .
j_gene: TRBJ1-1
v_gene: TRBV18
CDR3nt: TGTGCCAGCTCACCAAGTGGAGGGGTGAACACTGAAGCTTTCTTT
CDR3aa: CASSPSGGVNTEAFF

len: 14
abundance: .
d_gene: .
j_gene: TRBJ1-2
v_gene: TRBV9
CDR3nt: TGTGCCAGCAGCGTAGGAGGGGGGGCGGATGGCTACACCTTC
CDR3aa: CASSVGGGADGYTF

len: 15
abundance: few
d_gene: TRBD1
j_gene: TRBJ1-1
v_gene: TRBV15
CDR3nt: TGTGCCACCAGCAGAGGTACAGGGGGGAACACTGAAGCTTTCTTT
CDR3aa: CATSRGTGGNTEAFF

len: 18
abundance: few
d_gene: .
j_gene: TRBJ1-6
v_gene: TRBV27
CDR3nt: TGTGCCAGCAGTCCCAGACTGCATAAAGGCTCCTATAATTCACCCCTCCACTTT
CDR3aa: CASSPRLHKGSYNSPLHF

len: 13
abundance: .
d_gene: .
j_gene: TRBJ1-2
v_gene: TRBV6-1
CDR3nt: TGTGCCAGCAGTGATACGGTTAACTATGGCTACACCTTC
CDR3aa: CASSDTVNYGYTF

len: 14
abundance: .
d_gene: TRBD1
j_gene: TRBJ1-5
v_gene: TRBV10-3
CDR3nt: TGTGCCATCAGTGCAAGGCAGGGGGATCAGCCCCAGCATTTT
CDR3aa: CAISARQGDQPQHF

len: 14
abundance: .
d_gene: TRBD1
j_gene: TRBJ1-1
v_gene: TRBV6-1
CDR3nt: TGTGCCGGCAAATCGGGACAGAAAAACACTGAAGCTTTCTTT
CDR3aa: CAGKSGQKNTEAFF

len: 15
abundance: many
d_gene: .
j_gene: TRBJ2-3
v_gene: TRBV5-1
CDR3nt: TGCGCCAGCAGCTTGGGTCCTAAGTCCACAGATACGCAGTATTTT
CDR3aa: CASSLGPKSTDTQYF

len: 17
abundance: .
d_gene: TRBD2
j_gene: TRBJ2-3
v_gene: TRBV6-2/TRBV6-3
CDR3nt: TGTGCCAGCAGTTACTCGGCTAGCGGGGGGCTTACAGATACGCAGTATTTT
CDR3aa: CASSYSASGGLTDTQYF

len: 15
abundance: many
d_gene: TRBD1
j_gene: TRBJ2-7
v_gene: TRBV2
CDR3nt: TGTGCCAGCAGCGCCGGGACAGAAGTCTACTACGAGCAGTACTTC
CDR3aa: CASSAGTEVYYEQYF

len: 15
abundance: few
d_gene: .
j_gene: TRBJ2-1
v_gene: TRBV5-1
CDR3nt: TGCGCCAGCAGCTTTGACAGAGCCCTCGCCAATGAGCAGTTCTTC
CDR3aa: CASSFDRALANEQFF

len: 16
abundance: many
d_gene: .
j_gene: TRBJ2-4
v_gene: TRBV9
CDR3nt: TGTGCCAGCAGCGCCAGCACTACGGGGATTAAGGACATTCAGTACTTC
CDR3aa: CASSASTTGIKDIQYF

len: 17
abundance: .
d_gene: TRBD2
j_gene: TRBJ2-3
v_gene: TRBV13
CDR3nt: TGTGCCAGCAGCCCGAGGACTAGCGGGCCTAAAGAGGATACGCAGTATTTT
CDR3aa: CASSPRTSGPKEDTQYF

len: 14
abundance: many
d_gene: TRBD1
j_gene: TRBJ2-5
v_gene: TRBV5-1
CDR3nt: TGCGCCAGCAGCTCACAGGGGGGCGCCGAGACCCAGTACTTC
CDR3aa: CASSSQGGAETQYF

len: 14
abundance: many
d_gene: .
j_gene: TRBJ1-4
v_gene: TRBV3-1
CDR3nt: TGTGCCAGCAGCCAGGTTAGGAATAATGAAAAACTGTTTTTT
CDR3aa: CASSQVRNNEKLFF

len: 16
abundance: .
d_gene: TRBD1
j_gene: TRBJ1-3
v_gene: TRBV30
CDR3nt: TGTGCCTGGAGTGCCGGGACAGGGGGCTCTGGAAACACCATATATTTT
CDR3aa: CAWSAGTGGSGNTIYF

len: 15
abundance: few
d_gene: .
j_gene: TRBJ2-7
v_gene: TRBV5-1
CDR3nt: TGCGCCAGCAGCTTGGGTGGGGCGGTTGTCTACGAGCAGTACTTC
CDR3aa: CASSLGGAVVYEQYF

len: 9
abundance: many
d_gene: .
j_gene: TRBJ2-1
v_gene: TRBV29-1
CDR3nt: TGCAGTGCTGGTAATGAGCAGTTCTTC
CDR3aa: CSAGNEQFF

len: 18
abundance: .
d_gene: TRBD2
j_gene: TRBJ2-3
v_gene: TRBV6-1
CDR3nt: TGTGCCAGCAGTATAGCCCTCTTTATAGCGGGGGGGACAGATACGCAGTGTTTT
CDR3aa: CASSIALFIAGGTDTQCF

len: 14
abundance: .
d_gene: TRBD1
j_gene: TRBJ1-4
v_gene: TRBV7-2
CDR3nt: TGTGCCAGCAGGCCTAACAGGGGGGATGAAAAACTGTTTTTT
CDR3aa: CASRPNRGDEKLFF

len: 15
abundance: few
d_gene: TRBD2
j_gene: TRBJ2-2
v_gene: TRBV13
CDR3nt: TGTGCCAGCAGCTCGCTAGCGGGGAACACCGGGGAGCTGTTTTTT
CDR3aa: CASSSLAGNTGELFF

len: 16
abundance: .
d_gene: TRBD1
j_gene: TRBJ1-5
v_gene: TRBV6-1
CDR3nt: TGTGCCAGCAGTTATTACGGGACAGGTGCTAATCAGCCCCAGCATTTT
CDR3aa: CASSYYGTGANQPQHF

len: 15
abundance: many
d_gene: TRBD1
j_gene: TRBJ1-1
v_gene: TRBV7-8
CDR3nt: TGTGCCAGCAGCCCCCGGACAGGATCGAACACTGAAGCTTTCTTT
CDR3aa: CASSPRTGSNTEAFF

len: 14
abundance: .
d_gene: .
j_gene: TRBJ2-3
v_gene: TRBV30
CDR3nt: TGTGCCTGGAGCGGCGGTCGAGGTACAGATACGCAGTATTTT
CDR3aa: CAWSGGRGTDTQYF

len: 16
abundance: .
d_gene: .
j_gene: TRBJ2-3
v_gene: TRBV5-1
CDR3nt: TGCGCCAGCAGCTTGGATGGTAGCGGCAGCACAGATACGCAGTATTTT
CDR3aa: CASSLDGSGSTDTQYF

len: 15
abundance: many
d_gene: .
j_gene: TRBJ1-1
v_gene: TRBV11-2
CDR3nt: TGTGCCAGCAGCTTAATCGGGGCAGGGGTATCCAAAGCTTTCTTT
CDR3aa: CASSLIGAGVSKAFF

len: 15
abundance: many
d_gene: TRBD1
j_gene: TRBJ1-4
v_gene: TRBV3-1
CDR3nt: TGTGCCAGCACCGAAAACAGGGGCCCTAATGAAAAACTGTTTTTT
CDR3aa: CASTENRGPNEKLFF

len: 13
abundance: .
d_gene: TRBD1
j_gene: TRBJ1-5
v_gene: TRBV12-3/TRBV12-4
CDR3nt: TGTGCCAGCAGGGGACAGAACTTTGAGCCCCAGCATTTT
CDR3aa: CASRGQNFEPQHF

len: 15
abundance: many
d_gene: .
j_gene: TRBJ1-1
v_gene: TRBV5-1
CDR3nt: TGCGCCAGCTATCCGTCAGGACAGCCCAACACTGAAGCTTTCTTT
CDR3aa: CASYPSGQPNTEAFF

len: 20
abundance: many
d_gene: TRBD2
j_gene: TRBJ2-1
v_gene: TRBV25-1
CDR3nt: TGTGCCAGCAGTGGGGTACTAGCGGGAGGAATCTTTCGCTCCTACAATGAGCAGTTCTTC
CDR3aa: CASSGVLAGGIFRSYNEQFF

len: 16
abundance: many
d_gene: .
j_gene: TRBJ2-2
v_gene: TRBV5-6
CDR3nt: TGTGCCAGCAGTCTCGACAGGCCACCTAACACCGGGGAGCTGTTTTTT
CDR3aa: CASSLDRPPNTGELFF

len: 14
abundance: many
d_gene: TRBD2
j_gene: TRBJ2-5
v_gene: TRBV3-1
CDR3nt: TGTGCCAGCAGCCAGGGACTAGCCCAAGAGACCCAGTACTTC
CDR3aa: CASSQGLAQETQYF

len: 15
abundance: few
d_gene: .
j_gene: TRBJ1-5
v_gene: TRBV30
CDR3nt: TGTGCCTGGAGAGAGCGAAGGACCGGTGATCAGCCCCAGCATTTT
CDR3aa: CAWRERRTGDQPQHF

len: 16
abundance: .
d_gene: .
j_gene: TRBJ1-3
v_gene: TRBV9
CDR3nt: TGTGCCAGCAGTTCCGGCCCGGTCAGCTCTGGAAACACCATATATTTT
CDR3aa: CASSSGPVSSGNTIYF

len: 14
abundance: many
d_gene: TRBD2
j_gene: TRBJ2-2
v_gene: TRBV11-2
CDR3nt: TGTGCCAGCAGCCGGACTAGCGGGGCTGGGGAGCTGTTTTTT
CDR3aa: CASSRTSGAGELFF

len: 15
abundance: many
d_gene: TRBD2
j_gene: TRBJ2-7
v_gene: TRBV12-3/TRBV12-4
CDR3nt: TGTGCCAGCAGTATAGGGACTAGGCCGTTTCGCGAGCAGTACTTC
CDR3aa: CASSIGTRPFREQYF

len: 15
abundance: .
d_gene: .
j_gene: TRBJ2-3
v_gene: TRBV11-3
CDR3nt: TGTGCCAGCAGCTGGAGAGGGGCCTACACAGATACGCAGTATTTT
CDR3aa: CASSWRGAYTDTQYF

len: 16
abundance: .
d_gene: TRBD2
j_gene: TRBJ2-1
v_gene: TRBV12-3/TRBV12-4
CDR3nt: TGTGCCAGCAGTGGGACTAGCGGGGGGATATACAATGAGCAGTTCTTC
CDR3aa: CASSGTSGGIYNEQFF

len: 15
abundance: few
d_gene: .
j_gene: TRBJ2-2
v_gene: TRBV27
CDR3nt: TGTGCCAGCAGTTTCTGGGATGGGAACACCGGGGAGCTGTTTTTT
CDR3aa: CASSFWDGNTGELFF

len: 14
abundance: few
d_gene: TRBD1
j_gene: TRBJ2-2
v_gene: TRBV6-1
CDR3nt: TGTGCCAGCGCAGGGGGCACGGGCACCGGGGAGCTGTTTTTT
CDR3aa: CASAGGTGTGELFF

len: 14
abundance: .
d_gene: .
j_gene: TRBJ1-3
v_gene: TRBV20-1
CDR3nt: TGCAGTGCTTCTACAGGCGGCTCTGGAAACACCATATATTTT
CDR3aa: CSASTGGSGNTIYF

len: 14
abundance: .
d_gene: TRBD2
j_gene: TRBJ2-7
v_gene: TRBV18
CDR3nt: TGTGCCAGCTCACCACTAGCGGGGCCTTACGAGCAGTACTTC
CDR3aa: CASSPLAGPYEQYF

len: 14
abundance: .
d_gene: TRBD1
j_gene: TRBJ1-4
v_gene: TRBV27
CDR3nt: TGTGCCAGCAGTTTAACCAGGGGGCATGGAAAACTGTTTTTT
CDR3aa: CASSLTRGHGKLFF

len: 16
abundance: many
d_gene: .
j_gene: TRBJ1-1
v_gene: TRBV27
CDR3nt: TGTGCCAGCAGTTTAATTGGGTTTCGCTGGCACCCTGAAGCTTTCTTT
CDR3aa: CASSLIGFRWHPEAFF

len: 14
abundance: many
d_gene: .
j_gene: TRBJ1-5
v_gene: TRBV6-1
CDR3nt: TGTGCCAGCAGGCCGGGGTTTAGCAATCAGCCCCAGCATTTT
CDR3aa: CASRPGFSNQPQHF